Shown below are 25 T cell receptor beta chains from a single sample sequenced in a study of vaccination effects on CD4 cells after COVID-19. These receptors have no known antigen. Following an approximately eleven-day culture, CD4+ T cells were purified. The vaccine given was either BNT162b2 or mRNA-1273, in two doses. The assay was immunoSEQ multiplex PCR, and TCRdb's table has in-frame clones only and misses some. The data show about 73,000 clones, about 73% seen once. Sequencing was performed on CD4+ T cells from PBMCs cultured without peptide, taken after COVID-19 vaccination. These receptors were taken from a human donor who received a COVID-19 vaccine.

This sequence joins TRBV6-4 and TRBJ1-1, with D unclear. CDR1 is MRHNA and CDR2 is SNTAGT in the germline V gene. Trimming removed 5 bases at V and 2 bases at J, with 9 bases between. CDR3 length: 13 residues. The CDR3 coding sequence is TGTGCCAGCAGTAAGGAGACTAACACTGAAGCTTTCTTT. It specifies CASSKETNTEAFF.

This chain connects TRBV5-1 to TRBJ1-1, with D tentatively TRBD1 (5 bases). Trimming pared 2 bases from V and 3 bases from J, leaving 14 bases between. There are 15 residues in the CDR3. CDR1 is SGHRS and CDR2 is YFSETQ in the germline V gene. CDR3 coding DNA: TGCGCCAGCAGCTTCTTCCGAGGGACGGACACTGAAGCTTTCTTT. Translated, it gives CASSFFRGTDTEAFF.

This rearrangement joins TRBV5-6 to TRBJ2-3; a weak D match, TRBD1 (6 bases). Germline CDR1 reads SGHDT; CDR2 reads YYEEEE. The CDR3 extends over 14 amino acids. Between the trimmed V and J ends, which lost 4 bases and 2 bases, there was a span of 11 bases. CDR3 in amino acids: CASSRDKFTDTQYF. The CDR3, as DNA: TGTGCCAGCAGCCGGGACAAGTTCACAGATACGCAGTATTTT.

The chain is built from TRBV5-1 and TRBJ2-5; D uncertain. From germline, CDR1 is SGHRS and CDR2 YFSETQ. V was shortened by 4 bases and J by 4 bases, with 11 bases between the two germline ends. The CDR3 is 13 amino acids. CDR3 DNA sequence: TGCGCCAGCAGCCGTTACGTCGGAGAGACCCAGTACTTC. Protein sequence: CASSRYVGETQYF. Variable domain in full (rest from reference TRBV5-1 and TRBJ2-5): KAGVTQTPRYLIKTRGQQVTLSCSPISGHRSVSWYQQTPGQGLQFLFEYFSETQRNKGNFPGRFSGRQFSNSRSEMNVSTLELGDSALYLCASSRYVGETQYFGPGTRLLVL.

The V gene is TRBV5-1, the J gene TRBJ1-5; D gene uncertain. CDR1 is SGHRS, CDR2 YFSETQ, per germline. V was clipped by 0 bases and J by 3 bases, with 10 bases between them. The CDR3 is made up of 15 amino acids. The CDR3 coding sequence is TGCGCCAGCAGCTTGGGGGCAGTGGCCAATCAGCCCCAGCATTTT. As protein: CASSLGAVANQPQHF.

The V gene is TRBV3-1 (or the pseudogene TRBV3-2), the J gene TRBJ2-5; no firm D call. This CDR3 is 14 amino acids long. The V end lost 0 bases, the J end lost 4 bases, and 9 bases lay between the germline ends. Germline CDR1 LGHDT, CDR2 YNNKEL (reference sequence). This CDR3 reads CASSQDLSRETQYF. CDR3 nucleotide sequence: TGTGCCAGCAGCCAAGATCTAAGTCGAGAGACCCAGTACTTC.

The J gene is TRBJ2-3, the V gene TRBV9; 8 positions match TRBD2. V shed 0 bases and J 2 bases; nucleotides not matched to a gene: 8. This CDR3 spans 17 amino acids. Looked up from germline, CDR1 is SGDLS and CDR2 is YYNGEE. CDR3 protein: CASSVATTSGLTDTQYF. The CDR3, as DNA: TGTGCCAGCAGCGTAGCTACCACTAGCGGACTCACAGATACGCAGTATTTT. The variable domain in full, with the rest retrieved from reference TRBV9 and TRBJ2-3, is DSGVTQTPKHLITATGQRVTLRCSPRSGDLSVYWYQQSLDQGLQFLIQYYNGEERAKGNILERFSAQQFPDLHSELNLSSLELGDSALYFCASSVATTSGLTDTQYFGPGTRLTVL.

The chain has TRBV9 and TRBJ2-1; the match to TRBD2 covers 8 bases. Germline V gene sequence: CDR1 SGDLS, CDR2 YYNGEE. With 3 bases clipped from V and 0 bases from J, the junction kept 8 bases outside the gene matches. The CDR3 extends over 17 amino acids. Here the CDR3 DNA reads TGTGCCAGCAGCGAGGTCGGGGGGGGACTCTCCTACAATGAGCAGTTCTTC. Translated: CASSEVGGGLSYNEQFF.

V and J are TRBV9 and TRBJ1-1, with no clear D. With 0 bases removed from V and 0 bases from J, the gap between germline ends came to 12 bases. This CDR3 has 16 amino acids. Germline-derived CDR1 and CDR2 are SGDLS and YYNGEE. The CDR3 bases are TGTGCCAGCAGCGTAGCTACGGGCGGAATGAACACTGAAGCTTTCTTT. Protein sequence: CASSVATGGMNTEAFF.

The chain carries TRBV2 and TRBJ2-2; a weak D match, TRBD1 (5 bases). The germline V and J ends were trimmed by 4 bases and 4 bases, with 10 bases remaining between them. Germline V gene data show CDR1 as SNHLY and CDR2 as FYNNEI. The CDR3 runs to 14 residues. CDR3 DNA sequence: TGTGCCAGCAGTGGCGTAAGGGGCACCGGGGAGCTGTTTTTT. Amino acid sequence: CASSGVRGTGELFF.

The rearrangement links TRBV10-1 to TRBJ1-3; TRBD1 might be the D (5 bases). Trimming pared 6 bases from V and 7 bases from J, leaving 22 bases between. The CDR3 loop spans 16 amino acids. Germline CDR1 is WNHNN and CDR2 is SYGVQD (reference sequence). The CDR3 region is CASSPGTVKWTNTIYF. The CDR3, as DNA: TGCGCCAGCAGCCCAGGGACGGTCAAATGGACGAACACCATATATTTT.

Only a few counts were recorded for this clone. The chain couples TRBV5-1 to TRBJ2-7; D gene ambiguous. Germline V gene lookup returns CDR1 SGHRS and CDR2 YFSETQ. V lost 4 bases to trimming and J lost 6 bases, with 14 bases between them. CDR3 length: 13 residues. CDR3 amino acids: CASSDWRYGEQYV. The CDR3 bases are TGCGCCAGCAGCGACTGGCGGTACGGCGAGCAGTACGTC.

The J gene is TRBJ1-1, the V gene TRBV30; possible D gene TRBD1, 5 bases. Germline values: CDR1 GTSNPN, CDR2 SVGIG (reference sequence). Trimming removed 4 bases at V and 11 bases at J, with 20 bases between. The CDR3 consists of 13 residues. CDR3 coding DNA: TGTGCCTGGAATACCGGGAGAGGGGTCGGGGCTTTCTTT. The encoded protein is CAWNTGRGVGAFF.

The V gene is TRBV5-1, the J gene TRBJ2-1, with D perhaps given as TRBD1 or TRBD2 (5 bases each). Trimming removed 9 bases from V and 1 base from J, with 14 bases in between. CDR1 and CDR2 (germline): SGHRS, YFSETQ. This CDR3 is 14 amino acids long. CDR3 sequence reads: CATRGAGSYNEQFF. The CDR3 DNA is TGCGCCACTCGAGGGGCAGGTTCCTACAATGAGCAGTTCTTC.

This clone was picked up a small number of times. The chain carries TRBV24-1 and TRBJ1-5, with 7 bases aligning to TRBD1. Trimming took 4 bases from V and 3 from J; bases not matched to a gene: 8. The CDR3 is made up of 16 amino acids. Looked up from germline, CDR1 is KGHDR and CDR2 is SFDVKD. CDR3 bases: TGTGCCACCAGTGACAGCAGACAGGGCTCCAATCAGCCCCAGCATTTT. Amino acid sequence: CATSDSRQGSNQPQHF.

V and J are TRBV19 and TRBJ2-1; TRBD1 is a possible D gene (5 bases). Trimming left V 10 bases short and J 5 bases short, with 9 bases between. This CDR3 contains 11 residues. Germline V gives CDR1 LNHDA, CDR2 SQIVND (reference sequence). CDR3 in amino acids: CATQAHNEQFF. CDR3 in DNA: TGTGCCACACAGGCGCACAATGAGCAGTTCTTC. Full variable domain (missing parts from reference TRBV19 and TRBJ2-1): DGGITQSPKYLFRKEGQNVTLSCEQNLNHDAMYWYRQDPGQGLRLIYYSQIVNDFQKGDIAEGYSVSREKKESFPLTVTSAQKNPTAFYLCATQAHNEQFFGPGTRLTVL.

This clone was counted a few times. The gene calls are TRBV5-1 and TRBJ2-1; 10 nucleotides agree with TRBD2. In germline, CDR1 is SGHRS, CDR2 YFSETQ. Trimming cost V 2 bases and J 6 bases; bases outside gene matches: 14. The CDR3 sequence is 18 residues long. DNA of the CDR3: TGCGCCAGCAGCTTCTCGTACTCCGGGACTAGCGTAGGCAATGAGCAGTTCTTC. It translates to CASSFSYSGTSVGNEQFF.

The J gene is TRBJ2-4, the V gene TRBV29-1; 9 nucleotides align to TRBD1. This CDR3 has 16 amino acids. Germline trimming cut 5 bases from V and 6 bases from J; bases unmatched to any gene: 14. The germline gives CDR1 SQVTM, CDR2 ANQGSEA. CDR3 DNA: TGCAGCGTTCGAGACTATACCGGGACAGGGTTAAACATTCAGTACTTC. This gives the protein CSVRDYTGTGLNIQYF.

This rearrangement joins TRBV24-1 to TRBJ1-5; no clear D gene. V dropped 4 bases and J dropped 4 bases, with 10 bases sitting between them. The CDR3 length is 14 residues. CDR1 and CDR2 (germline): KGHDR, SFDVKD. The CDR3 DNA follows: TGTGCCACCAGTGACCCGCAGCTGAATCAGCCCCAGCATTTT. This codes for CATSDPQLNQPQHF.

This clone has only a few counts. The chain carries TRBV21-1 and TRBJ1-6; the DNA was not compared with TRBD1, the D call given in the table. TRBV21-1 is labeled a pseudogene. The CDR3 is 15 amino acids. In DNA form, the CDR3 reads TGTGCCAGCAGCCCTCTGGGACAGGACAATTCACCCCTCCACTTT. This translates into CASSPLGQDNSPLHF.

This clone showed up just a few times. The gene calls are TRBV18 and TRBJ2-1; 9 nucleotides align to TRBD1. The ends lost 4 bases at V and 3 bases at J; junction bases unmatched: 10. The CDR3 covers 17 residues. CDR1 and CDR2 from the germline V gene are KGHSH and LQKENI. The CDR3: CASSLHTGTGSYNEQFF. In DNA, the CDR3 is TGTGCCAGCTCACTACATACCGGGACAGGGAGCTACAATGAGCAGTTCTTC.

V usage is TRBV5-6 and J usage is TRBJ1-2, with 9 bases fitting TRBD1. The CDR3 is 14 residues long. CDR1 is SGHDT and CDR2 is YYEEEE in the germline V gene. The trim removed 3 bases at V and 4 bases at J, leaving 4 bases unmatched. CDR3 region: CASSSMTGGYGYTF. The DNA for the CDR3 is TGTGCCAGCAGCTCGATGACAGGGGGCTATGGCTACACCTTC. Complete variable domain (other parts from reference TRBV5-6 and TRBJ1-2): DAGVTQSPTHLIKTRGQQVTLRCSPKSGHDTVSWYQQALGQGPQFIFQYYEEEERQRGNFPDRFSGHQFPNYSSELNVNALLLGDSALYLCASSSMTGGYGYTFGSGTRLTVV.

This sequence joins TRBV2 and TRBJ2-5; 7 bases agree with TRBD1. The trim removed 7 bases at V and 6 bases at J, leaving 14 bases unmatched. CDR1 is SNHLY and CDR2 is FYNNEI in the germline V gene. This CDR3 comprises 15 residues. The DNA of the CDR3 is TGTGCCAGCACTGTACAGGGGATCATGGAAAAGACCCAGTACTTC. Translation: CASTVQGIMEKTQYF.

The CDR3 protein is CASSQDPWEGLLSYEQYV. CDR3 nucleotides: TGTGCCAGCAGCCAAGATCCTTGGGAGGGTTTACTCTCCTACGAGCAGTACGTC. This chain connects TRBV4-2 to TRBJ2-7; 7 nucleotides line up with TRBD2. CDR1 and CDR2 from the germline V gene are LGHNA and YNFKEQ. The junction had 11 bases not matched to a gene; V was cut back by 0 bases and J by 0 bases. This CDR3 contains 18 residues.

The genes are TRBV6-6 and TRBJ1-6; D may be TRBD1 (6 bases). Trimming pared 8 bases from V and 10 bases from J, leaving 21 bases between. The length of the CDR3 is 15 residues. The germline V gene encodes CDR1 MNHNY and CDR2 SVGAGI (reference sequence). The CDR3 sequence: CASAVRTGTESPLHF. The CDR3 DNA sequence: TGTGCCAGCGCTGTCCGTACAGGGACGGAATCACCCCTCCACTTT.